This T cell receptor (beta chain) was observed in a study of blood T cell repertoires in COVID-19. In the study overall: Italy, Spain and the United States were the sources of the convalescent and acute COVID-19 samples. Sources were T cells, B-cell-depleted T cells, or PBMCs; the material itself was cDNA or gDNA.

Original methodology: Amplification of reference gene primers provided the estimated nucleated cell counts. Assay used: immunoSEQ multiplex PCR; TCRdb lists only in-frame clones, some missing. Clonal size and the V and J genes are those of that table, whereas D and trimming came from the DNA. The sample gives approximately 74,000 clones, approximately 88% of which show up once; over 2% is in the top ten. V trimming: 5 bases; J trimming: 3 bases; junction bases outside the gene matches: 10. Germline V gene data show CDR1 as MNHEY and CDR2 as SVGEGT. The CDR3 sequence is 15 residues long. The TCR was taken from a man older than 75 with active or convalescent COVID-19. This chain connects TRBV6-2 or TRBV6-3 to TRBJ2-7; 7 bases are shared with TRBD1. Sequences were obtained from peripheral blood. The CDR3 spells CASSRGTARVYEQYF. The CDR3 nucleotides read TGTGCCAGCAGTAGAGGGACAGCCAGAGTCTACGAGCAGTACTTC.